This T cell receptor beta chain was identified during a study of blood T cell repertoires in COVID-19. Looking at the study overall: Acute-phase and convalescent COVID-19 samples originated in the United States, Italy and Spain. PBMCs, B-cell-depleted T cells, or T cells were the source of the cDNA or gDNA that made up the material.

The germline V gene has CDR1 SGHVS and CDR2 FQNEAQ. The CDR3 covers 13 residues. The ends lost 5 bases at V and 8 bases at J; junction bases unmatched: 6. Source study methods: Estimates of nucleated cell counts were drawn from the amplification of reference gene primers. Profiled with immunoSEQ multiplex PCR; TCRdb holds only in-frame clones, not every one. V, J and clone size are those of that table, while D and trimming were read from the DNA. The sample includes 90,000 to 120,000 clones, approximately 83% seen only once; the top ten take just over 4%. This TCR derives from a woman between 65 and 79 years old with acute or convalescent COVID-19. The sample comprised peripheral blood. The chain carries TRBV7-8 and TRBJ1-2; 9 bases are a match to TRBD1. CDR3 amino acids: CASSPQGARGYTF. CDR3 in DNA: TGTGCCAGCAGCCCACAGGGGGCGCGGGGCTACACCTTC.